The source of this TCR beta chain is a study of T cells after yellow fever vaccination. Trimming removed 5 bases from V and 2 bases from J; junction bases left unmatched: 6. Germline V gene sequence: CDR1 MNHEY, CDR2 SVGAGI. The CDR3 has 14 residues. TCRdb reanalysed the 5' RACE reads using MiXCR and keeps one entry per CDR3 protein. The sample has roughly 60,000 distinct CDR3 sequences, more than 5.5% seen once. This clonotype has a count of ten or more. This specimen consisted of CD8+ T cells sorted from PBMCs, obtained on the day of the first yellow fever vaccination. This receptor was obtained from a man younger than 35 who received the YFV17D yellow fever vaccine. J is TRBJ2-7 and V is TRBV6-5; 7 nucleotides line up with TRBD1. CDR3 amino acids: CASSPNRGPYEQYF. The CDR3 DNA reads TGTGCCAGCAGTCCCAACAGGGGCCCCTACGAGCAGTACTTC.